This TCR beta chain was sequenced during a study of beta chain features in type 1 diabetes. V gave up 11 bases and J gave up 8 bases, with 13 bases separating them. CDR1 and CDR2 from the germline V gene are SEHNR and FQNEAQ (reference sequence). The CDR3 runs 11 residues. About this clone itself: Antigen specificity is unknown.

General observations from the study: Researchers caution that PCR might favor shorter templates, equally among patients and controls.

Expressed TCRB transcripts got sequenced, as all isolated RNA was reverse transcribed. Here immunoSEQ multiplex PCR was the method, and the copy in TCRdb shows in-frame clones only, minus some. This sample has 400,000 to 450,000 clones, with approximately 13% found just once. Input material: naive CD4+ T cells from blood. The rearrangement links TRBV7-9 to TRBJ1-5, with D unresolved. The clonotype was recovered from a man aged 25-45 years in good health. The CDR3 reads CAAEGPEPQHF. Here the CDR3 DNA reads TGTGCCGCGGAAGGGCCTGAGCCCCAGCATTTT.